The source of this T cell receptor beta chain is a study of CD8+ T cells in alopecia areata. The V gene's germline CDR1 is SNHLY and CDR2 FYNNEI. CDR3 length equals 14 residues. Between the trimmed V and J ends, which lost 3 bases and 3 bases, there was a span of 10 bases. Concerning this clone itself: Its cognate antigen is unknown.

Study-wide results and limits: Uncertainty about whether baseline CD8+ expansion is linked to response remains, with one nonresponder.

Treatment given: oral pan-JAK inhibitor, 5-10 mg twice daily. The sequencing template was cDNA reverse transcribed from extracted RNA. Profiling relied on immunoSEQ multiplex PCR, and the TCRdb table lists in-frame clones only, not all of them. The table includes 150,000 to 200,000 clones, about 55% detected once. V gene TRBV2 combines with J gene TRBJ2-3; weak D call: TRBD1 (7 bases). The receptor's source is a human donor with alopecia areata. The sequencing used CD8+ T cells sorted from blood, collected at week 24, from a patient treated with tofacitinib. The CDR3 loop reads CASSEEGATDTQYF. In nucleotides, the CDR3 is TGTGCCAGCAGTGAGGAGGGGGCGACAGATACGCAGTATTTT.